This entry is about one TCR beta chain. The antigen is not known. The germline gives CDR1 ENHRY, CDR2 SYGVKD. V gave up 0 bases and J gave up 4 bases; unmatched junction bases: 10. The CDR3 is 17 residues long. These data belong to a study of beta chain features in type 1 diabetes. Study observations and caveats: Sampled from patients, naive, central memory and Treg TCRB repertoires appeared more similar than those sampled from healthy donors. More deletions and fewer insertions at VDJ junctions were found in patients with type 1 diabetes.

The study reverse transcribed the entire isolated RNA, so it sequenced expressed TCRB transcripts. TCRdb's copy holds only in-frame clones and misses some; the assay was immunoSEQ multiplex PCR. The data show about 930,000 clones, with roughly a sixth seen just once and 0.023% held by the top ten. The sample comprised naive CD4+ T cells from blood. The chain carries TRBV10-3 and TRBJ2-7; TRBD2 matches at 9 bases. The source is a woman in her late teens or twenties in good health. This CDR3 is CAISESEGGLAIYEQYF. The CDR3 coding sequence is TGTGCCATCAGTGAGTCTGAGGGGGGACTAGCCATATACGAGCAGTACTTC.